A selection of T cell receptor beta chains follows, all from one sample in a study of blood T cell repertoires in COVID-19. The table came from immunoSEQ multiplex PCR; TCRdb's copy has only in-frame clones and leaves some out. This sample carries fewer than 250,000 clones, around 83% of them seen once, and the ten largest clones take roughly 2.9%. The sequenced material came from peripheral blood. The receptor source for this set is a man aged 45 to 65 with active or convalescent COVID-19. Each CDR3 is given with its conserved first and last residue. The D gene is left open where the match is weak. Size values are once, few and many counts, or a class for expanded clones, and some rows have none.

J,V,D,size,DNA,CDR3
TRBJ1-5,TRBV7-3,NA,once,TGTGCCAGCAGCCCGACCCCGTTGGGTTGGACTCGAAGCAATCAGCCCCAGCATTTT,CASSPTPLGWTRSNQPQHF
TRBJ2-1,TRBV11-3,NA,NA,TGTGCCAGCAGCTTAGCGCCAGGGGGGAGCAATGAGCAGTTCTTC,CASSLAPGGSNEQFF
TRBJ1-1,TRBV6-5,NA,NA,TGTGCCAGCAGTTACTTCCAGGGTGTGGGGAACACTGAAGCTTTCTTT,CASSYFQGVGNTEAFF
TRBJ1-5,TRBV3-1/TRBV3-2,NA,NA,TGTGCCAGCAGCCCTAGCGATAGCAATCAGCCCCAGCATTTT,CASSPSDSNQPQHF
TRBJ2-3,TRBV4-2,NA,NA,TGTGCCAGCAGCCAAGATCGGGGCGGGGGCACTAGCACAGATACGCAGTATTTT,CASSQDRGGGTSTDTQYF
TRBJ2-1,TRBV6-1,NA,NA,TGTGCCAGCAGTTCCTCCCTCAGGGAGCAGTTCTTC,CASSSSLREQFF
TRBJ1-2,TRBV5-4,TRBD1,NA,TGTGCCAGCAGCTCGAAGGGGACAGGGGGCGACGGCTATGGCTACACCTTC,CASSSKGTGGDGYGYTF
TRBJ2-1,TRBV6-2/TRBV6-3,NA,once,TGTGCCAGCAGTCCCCTAAATGAGCAGTTCTTC,CASSPLNEQFF
TRBJ1-2,TRBV6-5,TRBD1,few,TGTGCCAGCTACAGGGGACGATACTATGGCTACACCTTC,CASYRGRYYGYTF
TRBJ2-3,TRBV5-1,TRBD2,NA,TGCGCCAGCAGCCCAGGGGGTAGCGGGGGGCCTAGCACAGATACGCAGTATTTT,CASSPGGSGGPSTDTQYF
TRBJ2-7,TRBV10-3,NA,NA,TGTGCCATCAGCTCCGGAGAGCTAGGCGAGCAGTACTTC,CAISSGELGEQYF
TRBJ2-1,TRBV7-9,NA,NA,TGTGCCAGCAGCTTAGCATCGGCCCCCTGGGCTTACAATGAGCAGTTCTTC,CASSLASAPWAYNEQFF